This TCR beta chain was identified in a study of cytomegalovirus exposure and HLA in healthy donors. The count of this clone is one. The germline V gene encodes CDR1 SNHLY and CDR2 FYNNEI. V trimming: 8 bases; J trimming: 5 bases; junction bases outside the gene matches: 9. The CDR3 contains 14 residues. The PCR contained 60 Vbeta and 13 Jbeta primers. Sequenced by immunoSEQ multiplex PCR; TCRdb stores in-frame clones only, minus some. This table holds under 200,000 clones, about 70% found once. This sequence joins TRBV2 and TRBJ1-5, with 7 bases fitting TRBD1. Sequencing was done on a sample of PBMCs. This receptor was obtained from a young woman in good health and CMV-seronegative. The CDR3 nucleotides are TGTGCCAGCTCAAGGACAGGTTATGATCAGCCCCAGCATTTT. Translation gives CASSRTGYDQPQHF.